This T cell receptor (beta chain) was sequenced in a study of T cell responses to AZD1222 COVID-19 vaccine. Clones were read by immunoSEQ multiplex PCR, and TCRdb kept only the in-frame ones, dropping some. The data show approximately 89,000 clones, around nine tenths seen once. V lost 0 bases to trimming and J lost 0 bases, with 5 bases between them. This CDR3 is built from 15 residues. Germline V gene sequence: CDR1 MGHRA, CDR2 YSYEKL. Study-level results: Repertoires were sampled only after the peak T cell response. After two AZD1222 doses, spike-specific TCR breadth and depth rose versus day 0.

Notes on this clone: Its antigen remains unidentified.

The sequenced sample was peripheral blood, obtained 28 days after the second AZD1222 dose. J is TRBJ1-4 and V is TRBV4-1, with D uncertain. The clonotype originates from an adult who received the AZD1222 COVID-19 vaccine. The CDR3 coding sequence is TGCGCCAGCAGCCAAGATCGAACAACTAATGAAAAACTGTTTTTT. It is translated as CASSQDRTTNEKLFF.